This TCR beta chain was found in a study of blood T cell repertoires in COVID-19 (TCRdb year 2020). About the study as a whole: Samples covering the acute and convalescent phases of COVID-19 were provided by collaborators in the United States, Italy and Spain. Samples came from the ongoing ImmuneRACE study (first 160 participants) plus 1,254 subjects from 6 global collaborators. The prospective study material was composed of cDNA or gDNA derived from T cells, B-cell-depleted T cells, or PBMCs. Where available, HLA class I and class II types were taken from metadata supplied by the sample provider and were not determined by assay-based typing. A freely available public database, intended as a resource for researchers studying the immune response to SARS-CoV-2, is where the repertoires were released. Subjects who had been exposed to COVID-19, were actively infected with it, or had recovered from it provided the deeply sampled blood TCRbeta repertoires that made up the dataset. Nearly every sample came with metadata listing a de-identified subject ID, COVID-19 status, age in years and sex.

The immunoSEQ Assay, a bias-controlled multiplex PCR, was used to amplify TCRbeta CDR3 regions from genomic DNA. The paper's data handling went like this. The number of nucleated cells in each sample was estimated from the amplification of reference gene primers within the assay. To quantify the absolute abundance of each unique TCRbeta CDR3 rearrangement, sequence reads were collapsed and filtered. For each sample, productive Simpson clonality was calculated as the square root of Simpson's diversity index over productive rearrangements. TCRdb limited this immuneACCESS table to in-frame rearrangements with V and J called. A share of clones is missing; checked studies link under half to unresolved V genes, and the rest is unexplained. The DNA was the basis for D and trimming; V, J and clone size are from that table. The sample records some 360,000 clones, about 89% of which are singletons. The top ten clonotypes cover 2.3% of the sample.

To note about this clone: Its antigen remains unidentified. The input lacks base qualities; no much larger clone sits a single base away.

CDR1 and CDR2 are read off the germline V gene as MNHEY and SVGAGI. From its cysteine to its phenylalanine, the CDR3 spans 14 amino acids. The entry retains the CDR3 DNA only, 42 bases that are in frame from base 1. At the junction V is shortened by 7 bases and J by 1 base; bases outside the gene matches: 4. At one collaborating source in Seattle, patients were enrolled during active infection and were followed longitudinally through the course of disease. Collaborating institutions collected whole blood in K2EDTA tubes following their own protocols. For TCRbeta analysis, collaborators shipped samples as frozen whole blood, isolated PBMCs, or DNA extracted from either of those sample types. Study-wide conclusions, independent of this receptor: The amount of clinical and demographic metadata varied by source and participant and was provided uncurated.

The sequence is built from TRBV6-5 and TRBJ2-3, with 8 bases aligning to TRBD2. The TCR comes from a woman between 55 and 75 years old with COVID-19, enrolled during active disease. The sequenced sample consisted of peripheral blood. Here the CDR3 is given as CASTGGGRTDTQYF. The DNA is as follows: TGTGCCAGCACAGGCGGGGGGCGCACAGATACGCAGTATTTT.